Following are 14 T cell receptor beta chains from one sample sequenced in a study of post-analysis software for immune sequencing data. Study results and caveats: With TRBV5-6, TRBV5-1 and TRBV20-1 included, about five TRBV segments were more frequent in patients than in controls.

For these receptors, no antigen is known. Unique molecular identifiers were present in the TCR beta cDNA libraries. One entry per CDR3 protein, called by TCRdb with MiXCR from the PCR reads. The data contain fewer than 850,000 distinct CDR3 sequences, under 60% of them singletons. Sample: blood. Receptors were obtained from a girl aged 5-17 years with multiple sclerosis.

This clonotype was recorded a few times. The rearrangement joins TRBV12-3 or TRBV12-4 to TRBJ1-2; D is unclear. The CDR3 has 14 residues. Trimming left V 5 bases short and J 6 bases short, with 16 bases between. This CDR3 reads CASSDVPGVDGYTF. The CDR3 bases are TGTGCCAGCAGTGACGTGCCGGGAGTGGATGGCTACACCTTC.

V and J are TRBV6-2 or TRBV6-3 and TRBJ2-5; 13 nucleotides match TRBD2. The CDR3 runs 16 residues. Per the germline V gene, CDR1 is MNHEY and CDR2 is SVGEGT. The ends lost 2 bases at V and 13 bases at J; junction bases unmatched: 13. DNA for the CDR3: TGTGCCAGCAGTTACGCGGACTTACTAGCGGGAGGGCCCCTGTACTTC. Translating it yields CASSYADLLAGGPLYF.

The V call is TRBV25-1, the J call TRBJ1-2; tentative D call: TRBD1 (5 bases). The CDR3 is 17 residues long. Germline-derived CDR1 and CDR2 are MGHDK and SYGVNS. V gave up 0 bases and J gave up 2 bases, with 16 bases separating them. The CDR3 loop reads CASSEYLRDGQNYGYTF. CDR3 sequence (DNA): TGTGCCAGCAGTGAATATCTTAGAGACGGACAAAACTATGGCTACACCTTC.

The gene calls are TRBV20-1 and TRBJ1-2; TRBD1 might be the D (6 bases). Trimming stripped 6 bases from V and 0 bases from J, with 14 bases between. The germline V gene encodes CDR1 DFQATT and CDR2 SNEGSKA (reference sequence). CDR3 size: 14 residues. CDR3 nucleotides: TGCAGTGCCCAGGGGTCAGCAACTAACTATGGCTACACCTTC. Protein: CSAQGSATNYGYTF.

In nucleotides, the CDR3 is TGTGCCAGCAGTCCTTCCAGGGGTGGGAGTTGGCTAGAGACCCAGTACTTC. Protein: CASSPSRGGSWLETQYF. The chain couples TRBV12-3 or TRBV12-4 to TRBJ2-4; tentative D call: TRBD1 (6 bases). The DNA end is more similar to TRBJ2-5, so the J call may be wrong. This CDR3 region has 17 residues.

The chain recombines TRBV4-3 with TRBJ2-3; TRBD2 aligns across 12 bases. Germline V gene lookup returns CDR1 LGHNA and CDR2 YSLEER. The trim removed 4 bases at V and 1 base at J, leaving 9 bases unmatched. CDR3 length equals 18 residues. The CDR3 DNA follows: TGCGCCAGCAGCCCTCGAGGACTAGCGGGAAGAGGCACAGATACGCAGTATTTT. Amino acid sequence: CASSPRGLAGRGTDTQYF.

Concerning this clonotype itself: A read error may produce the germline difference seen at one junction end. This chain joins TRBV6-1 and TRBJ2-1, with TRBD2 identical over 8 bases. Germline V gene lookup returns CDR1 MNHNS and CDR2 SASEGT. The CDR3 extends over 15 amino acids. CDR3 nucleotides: TGTACCAGCAGTGAGGGGGGACTAGTCTACAATGAGCAGTTCTTC. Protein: CTSSEGGLVYNEQFF.

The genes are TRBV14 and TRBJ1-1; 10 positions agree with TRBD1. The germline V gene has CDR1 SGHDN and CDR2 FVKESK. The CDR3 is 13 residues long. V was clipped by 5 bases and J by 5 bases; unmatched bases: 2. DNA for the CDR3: TGTGCCAGCAGCGGGACAGGGGAAACTGAAGCTTTCTTT. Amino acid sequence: CASSGTGETEAFF.

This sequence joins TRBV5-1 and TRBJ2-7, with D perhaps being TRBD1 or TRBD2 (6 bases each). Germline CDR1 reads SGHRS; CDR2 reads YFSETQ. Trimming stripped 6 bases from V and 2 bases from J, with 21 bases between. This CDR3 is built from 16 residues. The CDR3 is CASNSRGDGGAYEQYF. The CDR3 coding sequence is TGCGCCAGCAACTCAAGGGGGGACGGTGGGGCCTACGAGCAGTACTTC.

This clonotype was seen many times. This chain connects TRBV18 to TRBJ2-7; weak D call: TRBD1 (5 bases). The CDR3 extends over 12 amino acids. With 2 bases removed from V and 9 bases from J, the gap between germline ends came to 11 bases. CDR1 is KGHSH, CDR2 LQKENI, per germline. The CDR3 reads CASSPRQGAQYF. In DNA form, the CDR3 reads TGTGCCAGCTCACCAAGGCAGGGTGCGCAGTACTTC.

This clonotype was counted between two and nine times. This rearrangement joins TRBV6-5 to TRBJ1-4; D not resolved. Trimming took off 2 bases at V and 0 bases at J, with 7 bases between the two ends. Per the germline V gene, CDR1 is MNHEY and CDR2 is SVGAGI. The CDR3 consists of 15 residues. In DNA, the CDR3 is TGTGCCAGCAGTTACACCGCTGCAACTAATGAAAAACTGTTTTTT. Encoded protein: CASSYTAATNEKLFF.

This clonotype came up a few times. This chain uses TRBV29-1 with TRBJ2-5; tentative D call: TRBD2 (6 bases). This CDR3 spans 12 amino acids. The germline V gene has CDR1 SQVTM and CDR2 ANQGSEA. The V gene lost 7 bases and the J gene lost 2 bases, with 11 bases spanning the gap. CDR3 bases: TGCAGCGCCAGGGACTTTCAAGAGACCCAGTACTTC. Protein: CSARDFQETQYF.

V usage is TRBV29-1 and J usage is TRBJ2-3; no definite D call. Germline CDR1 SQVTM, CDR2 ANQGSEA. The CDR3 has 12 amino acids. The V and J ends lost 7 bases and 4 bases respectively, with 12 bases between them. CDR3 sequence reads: CSAMPAPDTQYF. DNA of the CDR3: TGCAGCGCCATGCCTGCCCCAGATACGCAGTATTTT.

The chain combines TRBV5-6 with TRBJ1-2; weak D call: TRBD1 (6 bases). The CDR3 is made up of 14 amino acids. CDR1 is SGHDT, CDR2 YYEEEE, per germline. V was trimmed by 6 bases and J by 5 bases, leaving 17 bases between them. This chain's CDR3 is CASTSKQGWYGYTF. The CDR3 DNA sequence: TGTGCCAGCACCTCGAAACAGGGATGGTATGGCTACACCTTC.